This T cell receptor (beta chain) was found in a study of untreated major depressive disorder. Assay: immunoSEQ multiplex PCR; the TCRdb copy retains only in-frame clones and omits some. The table has 20,000 or so clones, over 75% seen once. This clone was recorded a few times. The origin of this receptor is a woman aged 30 to 39 in good health. Input material: CD4+ T cells from PBMCs.

CDR3 region: CASSVTSALTDTQYF. The CDR3 coding sequence is TGTGCCAGCAGTGTGACTAGCGCCCTCACAGATACGCAGTATTTT. This chain links TRBV2 with TRBJ2-3, with 8 bases identical to TRBD2. V dropped 4 bases and J dropped 2; count of bases not matched to a gene: 5. This CDR3 is 15 amino acids long. Germline CDR1 and CDR2: SNHLY and FYNNEI.